Listed below are T cell receptor beta chains from one sample, sequenced in a study of CD8 T cells in ankylosing spondylitis. TCRdb fed the 5' RACE reads into MiXCR, producing one record per CDR3 protein. The data hold more than 95,000 distinct CDR3 sequences, with about 8.5% observed a single time. The sequenced material came from blood, either unsorted or a sorted T cell fraction (not recorded which). All receptors derive from a male donor with ankylosing spondylitis or in good health (not recorded which). The CDR3 runs from the conserved cysteine through the conserved F or W. The order of the fields is D gene, clone size, CDR3 length, V gene, J gene, CDR3 protein, CDR3 DNA. A D gene is named only where the DNA matches it firmly. Expanded clones are given a class, and other clones once, few, many or no size at all.

NA	many	12	TRBV15	TRBJ1-6	CATSRDWGPLHF	TGTGCCACCAGCAGAGATTGGGGGCCCCTCCACTTT
TRBD1	few	13	TRBV29-1	TRBJ1-2	CSVEGRGVYGYTF	TGCAGCGTTGAGGGCAGGGGGGTCTATGGCTACACCTTC
NA	many	14	TRBV6-2/TRBV6-3	TRBJ1-1	CASSYTQGDTEAFF	TGTGCCAGCAGTTACACCCAGGGAGACACTGAAGCTTTCTTT
NA	many	13	TRBV20-1	TRBJ2-5	CSASTQGQETQYF	TGCAGTGCTAGTACCCAGGGCCAAGAGACCCAGTACTTC
NA	few	11	TRBV10-3	TRBJ2-7	CAISHRDEQYF	TGTGCCATCAGTCACAGGGACGAGCAGTACTTC
NA	many	14	TRBV5-1	TRBJ2-3	CASSSGSSADTQYF	TGCGCCAGCAGCTCCGGGAGTTCGGCAGATACGCAGTATTTT
NA	many	15	TRBV7-2	TRBJ2-3	CASSLQAGNTDTQYF	TGTGCCAGCAGCTTACAGGCGGGAAACACAGATACGCAGTATTTT
NA	many	13	TRBV6-4	TRBJ1-3	CARRQFSGNTIYF	TGTGCCAGACGACAGTTCTCTGGAAACACCATATATTTT
TRBD1	NA	17	TRBV7-3	TRBJ2-1	CASSLTYDRVSYNEQFF	TGTGCCAGCAGCTTAACCTACGACAGGGTGTCCTACAATGAGCAGTTCTTC
TRBD1	many	15	TRBV29-1	TRBJ2-1	CSALTGAGSYNEQFF	TGCAGCGCTTTGACAGGGGCTGGCTCCTACAATGAGCAGTTCTTC
NA	many	14	TRBV7-2	TRBJ1-5	CASSLASINQPQHF	TGTGCCAGCAGCTTAGCGTCCATCAATCAGCCCCAGCATTTT
TRBD1	many	15	TRBV18	TRBJ2-1	CASSPQHKGAREQFF	TGTGCCAGCTCACCACAGCACAAGGGGGCCCGGGAGCAGTTCTTC
TRBD2	many	19	TRBV4-3	TRBJ2-3	CASSHGGLAGVWSTDTQYF	TGCGCCAGCAGCCATGGAGGACTAGCGGGAGTGTGGAGCACAGATACGCAGTATTTT
NA	many	14	TRBV20-1	TRBJ1-3	CSASKGARGNTIYF	TGCAGTGCTAGTAAAGGGGCGCGTGGAAACACCATATATTTT
TRBD1	many	15	TRBV18	TRBJ2-5	CASSSQTGVWETQYF	TGTGCCAGCTCATCCCAAACAGGGGTTTGGGAGACCCAGTACTTC
NA	many	14	TRBV20-1	TRBJ2-1	CSASVSGTYNEQFF	TGCAGTGCTAGCGTTAGCGGAACCTACAATGAGCAGTTCTTC
TRBD1	many	15	TRBV6-5	TRBJ2-7	CASSYSLQGVREQYF	TGTGCCAGCAGTTACTCGCTACAGGGGGTCCGGGAGCAGTACTTC
NA	many	14	TRBV5-1	TRBJ2-7	CASSRSGHSNEQYF	TGCGCCAGCAGCCGGTCGGGACATTCTAACGAGCAGTACTTC
NA	NA	13	TRBV3-1	TRBJ1-1	CASSQEGYTEAFF	TGTGCCAGCAGCCAGGAAGGGTACACTGAAGCTTTCTTT
TRBD2	NA	15	TRBV11-2	TRBJ2-5	CASNSLTSGGQTQYF	TGTGCCAGCAACTCCCTGACTAGCGGGGGACAGACCCAGTACTTC
NA	many	15	TRBV5-4	TRBJ1-2	CASSSGGADDYGYTF	TGTGCCAGCAGCTCGGGAGGGGCCGACGACTATGGCTACACCTTC
NA	many	11	TRBV29-1	TRBJ1-2	CSAGSGPGYTF	TGCAGCGCCGGTTCAGGGCCTGGCTACACCTTC
NA	many	13	TRBV6-2/TRBV6-3	TRBJ1-1	CASTQNRNTEAFF	TGTGCCAGCACCCAGAACCGGAACACTGAAGCTTTCTTT
NA	NA	13	TRBV7-8	TRBJ1-1	CASSLVGAAEAFF	TGTGCCAGCAGCTTAGTCGGGGCCGCTGAAGCTTTCTTT
TRBD2	many	18	TRBV7-6	TRBJ2-7	CASSLALAGGGLSYEQYF	TGTGCCAGCAGCTTAGCACTAGCGGGAGGGGGCCTCTCCTACGAGCAGTACTTC
NA	many	15	TRBV14	TRBJ2-1	CASSTRGAFHNEQFF	TGTGCCAGCAGCACGAGGGGCGCCTTCCACAATGAGCAGTTCTTC
NA	many	14	TRBV7-9	TRBJ2-3	CASSSPWGTDTQYF	TGTGCCAGCAGCTCGCCTTGGGGCACAGATACGCAGTATTTT
NA	many	11	TRBV7-9	TRBJ2-7	CASSLIYEQYF	TGTGCCAGCAGCTTAATCTACGAGCAGTACTTC
NA	many	15	TRBV4-3	TRBJ2-3	CASSQEGRAGDTQYF	TGCGCCAGCAGCCAAGAAGGGCGGGCTGGAGATACGCAGTATTTT